These 11 T cell receptor beta chains came from one sample sequenced in a study of cytomegalovirus exposure and HLA in healthy donors. This PCR relied on a set of 60 Vbeta primers and 13 Jbeta primers. Method: immunoSEQ multiplex PCR; TCRdb's copy keeps in-frame clones and lacks some. This table has a few hundred thousand clones, roughly 70% appearing once. Source material: PBMCs. The source of these receptors is a female donor in good health and CMV-seronegative.

V is TRBV7-2 and J is TRBJ2-5; possible D gene TRBD2, 6 bases. Trimming removed 5 bases from V and 2 bases from J, with 12 bases in between. The germline CDR1 and CDR2 sequences are SGHTA and FQGNSA. CDR3 length: 14 residues. CDR3 DNA: TGTGCCAGCAGCGACGCGGGACTGCAAGAGACCCAGTACTTC. As protein: CASSDAGLQETQYF.

This chain uses TRBV9 with TRBJ1-1, with D perhaps matching TRBD1 (5 bases). The CDR3 runs 14 residues. Trimming cost V 4 bases and J 6 bases, with 16 bases left between them. CDR1 and CDR2 (germline): SGDLS, YYNGEE. CDR3 sequence (DNA): TGTGCCAGCAGCCCCCGGGGGGGGGTGCCTGAAGCTTTCTTT. Amino acids: CASSPRGGVPEAFF.

This chain links TRBV2 with TRBJ1-5; 11 bases agree with TRBD1. Germline CDR1 SNHLY, CDR2 FYNNEI. The CDR3 runs 16 residues. V shed 5 bases and J 6 bases; nucleotides not matched to a gene: 9. Here the CDR3 reads CASSPPGQGASQPQHF. The CDR3 DNA reads TGTGCCAGCAGTCCCCCTGGACAGGGGGCAAGTCAGCCCCAGCATTTT.

The chain employs TRBV29-1 and TRBJ1-1; D gene ambiguous. The length of the CDR3 is 13 residues. Germline V gene sequence: CDR1 SQVTM, CDR2 ANQGSEA. With 8 bases removed from V and 2 bases from J, the gap between germline ends came to 15 bases. The CDR3 nucleotides read TGCAGCCATACAACTAGGGCTAACACTGAAGCTTTCTTT. Amino acids: CSHTTRANTEAFF.

This clone has a handful of counts. The chain uses TRBV27 and TRBJ2-7; no definite D call. The CDR3 has 15 residues. CDR1 and CDR2 from the germline V gene are MNHEY and SMNVEV (reference sequence). Trimming took 6 bases from V and 2 from J, leaving 17 bases between them. CDR3 region: CASSLGSTLTYEQYF. The CDR3 nucleotides are TGTGCCAGCAGCCTTGGCAGTACGCTCACCTACGAGCAGTACTTC.

In its sample, this clone was seen a few times. The J gene is TRBJ1-5, the V gene TRBV5-6, with D hard to call. This CDR3 contains 15 residues. Trimming stripped 2 bases from V and 7 bases from J, with 16 bases between. CDR1 and CDR2 (germline): SGHDT, YYEEEE. CDR3 region: CASSLGRVLGQPQHF. The DNA of the CDR3 is TGTGCCAGCAGCTTAGGGCGGGTACTGGGGCAGCCCCAGCATTTT. The variable domain in full, with the rest retrieved from reference TRBV5-6 and TRBJ1-5, is DAGVTQSPTHLIKTRGQQVTLRCSPKSGHDTVSWYQQALGQGPQFIFQYYEEEERQRGNFPDRFSGHQFPNYSSELNVNALLLGDSALYLCASSLGRVLGQPQHFGDGTRLSIL.

The chain employs TRBV14 and TRBJ2-3, with TRBD2 as a possible D gene (6 bases). Germline CDR1 is SGHDN and CDR2 is FVKESK. The V gene lost 4 bases and the J gene lost 3 bases, with 11 bases spanning the gap. The CDR3 contains 14 residues. For the CDR3, the DNA is TGTGCCAGCAGCCCATGGACTATAACAGATACGCAGTATTTT. It codes for CASSPWTITDTQYF.

The chain uses TRBV5-1 and TRBJ1-1; D is unclear. Germline lookup yields CDR1 SGHRS and CDR2 YFSETQ. The CDR3 runs to 14 residues. The V end was cut by 3 bases, the J end by 0 bases, with 9 bases between. For the CDR3, the DNA is TGCGCCAGCAGCTCCACACCCATGAACACTGAAGCTTTCTTT. Protein product: CASSSTPMNTEAFF.

A few counts support this clone. The chain is built from TRBV5-4 and TRBJ2-1, with 10 bases fitting TRBD2. The CDR3 consists of 15 residues. Germline CDR1 is SGHNT and CDR2 is YYREEE (reference sequence). The V segment lost 4 bases and the J segment 9 bases; nucleotides outside the gene matches: 10. The CDR3 here is CASSQPSGGQSEQFF. The CDR3 coding sequence is TGTGCCAGCAGCCAACCTAGCGGGGGACAAAGTGAGCAGTTCTTC.

The chain carries TRBV4-1 and TRBJ2-7, with D possibly TRBD1 on 5 matching bases. Between the trimmed V and J ends, which lost 4 bases and 2 bases, there was a span of 12 bases. The germline CDR1 and CDR2 sequences are MGHRA and YSYEKL. This CDR3 region has 14 residues. The CDR3 DNA is TGCGCCAGCAGCCCCCAGACAGAAGCCTACGAGCAGTACTTC. Its translation: CASSPQTEAYEQYF.

The V call is TRBV7-6, the J call TRBJ2-3; the D gene is possibly TRBD2 (6 bases). Germline CDR1 reads SGHVS; CDR2 reads FNYEAQ. This CDR3 is built from 14 residues. Trimming removed 1 base at V and 3 bases at J, with 8 bases between. As DNA, the CDR3 is TGTGCCAGCAGCTTAGGGACTACAACAGATACGCAGTATTTT. Translation gives CASSLGTTTDTQYF.